This TCR beta chain came from a study of T cell responses to AZD1222 COVID-19 vaccine. CDR1 and CDR2 (germline): MNHEY, SVGEGT. The CDR3 totals 13 residues. V was pared by 3 bases and J by 7 bases, with 10 bases between. Assay used: immunoSEQ multiplex PCR; TCRdb lists only in-frame clones, some missing. The repertoire holds 130,000 or so clones, about nine tenths seen once, with less than 9% in the top ten. This TCR came from an adult in good health. Sequences were derived from peripheral blood, sampled on day 0 of AZD1222 vaccination. The chain carries TRBV6-2 or TRBV6-3 and TRBJ1-5; no reliable D call. This chain's CDR3 is CASSYSFIQPQHF. DNA of the CDR3: TGTGCCAGCAGTTATAGCTTCATACAGCCCCAGCATTTT.